This TCR beta chain was sequenced during a study of cytomegalovirus exposure and HLA in healthy donors. In the PCR, 60 Vbeta and 13 Jbeta primers were used. Assay used: immunoSEQ multiplex PCR; TCRdb lists only in-frame clones, some missing. The sample yields over 85,000 clones, 70% to 90% seen once. Findings and limits, study-wide: What a later analysis reportedly showed was that an Asian-associated ancestry cluster had fewer N-insertions than the approximately 700-donor mean. Relative to equally common others, HLA-associated TCR beta chains showed greater clonal expansion in a later analysis. Only CMV serostatus was available as immune exposure information. The study reported that TCR beta sequences accurately predicted HLA-A and HLA-B alleles in most subjects.

About this clone itself: Antigen specificity is unknown.

Germline CDR1 and CDR2: SEHNR and FQNEAQ (reference sequence). The CDR3 length is 14 residues. V was pared by 5 bases and J by 12 bases, with 11 bases of the junction left unmatched. The chain links TRBV7-9 to TRBJ1-4, with 8 bases matching TRBD1. Sequenced material: PBMCs. The sequence was collected from a man aged 35-49 years in good health and CMV-seronegative. DNA of the CDR3: TGTGCCAGCAGCACAACCGGGACAGGTACGGAACTGTTTTTT. Residues: CASSTTGTGTELFF.